Each of the 4 T cell receptor beta chains below was sequenced from the same sample in a study of blood T cell repertoires in COVID-19. Repertoires were generated with immunoSEQ multiplex PCR, while TCRdb's copy carries only in-frame clones and drops some. The sample records some 110,000 clones, about nine tenths being singletons. Sample: peripheral blood. The receptors derive from a man between 45 and 60 years old with acute or convalescent COVID-19.

The chain carries TRBV7-9 and TRBJ2-1; D is unclear. The CDR3 totals 15 residues. Trimming pared 1 base from V and 0 bases from J, leaving 7 bases between. Germline CDR1 reads SEHNR; CDR2 reads FQNEAQ (reference sequence). The CDR3 loop is CASSLGYSSYNEQFF. The CDR3 region has the DNA TGTGCCAGCAGCTTAGGGTATAGCTCCTACAATGAGCAGTTCTTC.

This chain uses TRBV7-2 with TRBJ2-1, with D perhaps matching TRBD2 (5 bases). This CDR3 region has 14 residues. V was pared by 5 bases and J by 0 bases, with 8 bases between. Germline CDR1 and CDR2: SGHTA and FQGNSA. The chain's CDR3 is CASSIGVSYNEQFF. The CDR3 DNA reads TGTGCCAGCAGCATCGGGGTCTCCTACAATGAGCAGTTCTTC. Complete variable domain (other parts from reference TRBV7-2 and TRBJ2-1): GAGVSQSPSNKVTEKGKDVELRCDPISGHTALYWYRQSLGQGLEFLIYFQGNSAPDKSGLPSDRFSAERTGGSVSTLTIQRTQQEDSAVYLCASSIGVSYNEQFFGPGTRLTVL.

This clone was observed once. The chain is built from TRBV30 and TRBJ2-3, with a possible D match to TRBD1 (6 bases). Trimming took 3 bases from V and 1 from J, leaving 11 bases between them. This CDR3 has 14 residues. Germline values: CDR1 GTSNPN, CDR2 SVGIG (reference sequence). Here the CDR3 DNA reads TGTGCCTGGAGAACACAGGGCGGCACAGATACGCAGTATTTT. Its translation is CAWRTQGGTDTQYF.

This chain joins TRBV7-8 and TRBJ2-5, with 8 bases aligning to TRBD1. Losses at the gene ends were 4 bases for V and 5 bases for J; bases not matched to a gene: 6. The germline CDR1 and CDR2 sequences are SGHVS and FQNEAQ. The CDR3 is 14 residues long. This CDR3 reads CASSSRQGRETQYF. As DNA, the CDR3 is TGTGCCAGCAGCTCCAGACAGGGGCGGGAGACCCAGTACTTC.